A single sample is the source of the 24 T cell receptor beta chains below, sequenced in a study of blood T cell repertoires in COVID-19. Generated by immunoSEQ multiplex PCR, the TCRdb table keeps only in-frame clones and is missing some. The sample records fewer than 200,000 clones, roughly 82% being singletons. Sequenced sample: PBMCs or T cells enriched from blood (not recorded which). The receptors here all came from a woman aged 55-69 years with acute COVID-19.

The chain recombines TRBV19 with TRBJ1-5; the D gene is possibly TRBD1 (6 bases). The ends were cut back, 5 bases at V and 4 bases at J, with 24 bases in the middle. The CDR3 is made up of 18 amino acids. In germline, CDR1 is LNHDA, CDR2 SQIVND (reference sequence). CDR3 loop: CASSPGVRGSFRNQPQHF. CDR3 nucleotide sequence: TGTGCCAGTAGTCCCGGGGTAAGGGGGTCTTTTAGAAATCAGCCCCAGCATTTT.

The sample holds a few counts of this clone. The chain is built from TRBV7-8 and TRBJ2-7; TRBD2 might be the D (6 bases). V was clipped by 1 base and J by 4 bases, with 8 bases between them. The CDR3 has 13 amino acids. Germline lookup yields CDR1 SGHVS and CDR2 FQNEAQ. The CDR3 loop is CASSLGAGYEQYV. The CDR3 nucleotides are TGTGCCAGCAGCTTAGGTGCGGGGTACGAGCAGTACGTC.

The chain combines TRBV23-1 with TRBJ1-5, with D hard to call. TRBV23-1 is labeled an ORF, and its function is uncertain. CDR3 length: 11 residues. Trimming took off 8 bases at V and 6 bases at J, with 8 bases between the two ends. The CDR3 nucleotides are TGCGCCAGCGGCAGCGGTCAGCCCCAGCATTTT. This codes for CASGSGQPQHF.

This clone appeared once. The genes are TRBV21-1 and TRBJ2-1; no DNA check was done on the table's D call, TRBD1. TRBV21-1 is assigned pseudogene status. CDR3 size: 16 residues. The CDR3 sequence is CASSAGFDRAYNEQFF. CDR3 nucleotide sequence: TGTGCCAGCAGCGCCGGTTTCGACAGGGCCTACAATGAGCAGTTCTTC.

V usage is TRBV19 and J usage is TRBJ2-3; 7 nucleotides line up with TRBD1. From germline, CDR1 is LNHDA and CDR2 SQIVND (reference sequence). J gave up 2 bases and V 8 bases, and 7 bases lay outside the gene matches. CDR3 length equals 14 residues. In DNA, the CDR3 is TGTGCCAGTGTCCGGGACAGATCCACAGATACGCAGTATTTT. Protein: CASVRDRSTDTQYF.

The chain joins TRBV2 to TRBJ2-7, with 7 bases matching TRBD1. CDR1 is SNHLY and CDR2 is FYNNEI in the germline V gene. This CDR3 contains 15 residues. V gave up 3 bases and J gave up 4 bases; unmatched junction bases: 9. CDR3 sequence: CASSDLWGQKYEQYV. CDR3 in DNA: TGTGCCAGCAGTGACTTATGGGGACAGAAGTACGAGCAGTACGTC.

The chain uses TRBV13 and TRBJ2-3; 9 positions agree with TRBD2. CDR1 is PRHDT, CDR2 FYEKMQ, per germline (reference sequence). The CDR3 is 15 residues long. J lost 3 bases, V lost 3 bases, and 4 bases had no gene match. In nucleotides, the CDR3 is TGTGCCAGCAGCTTTAGCGGGGGCGGGACAGATACGCAGTATTTT. Its translation is CASSFSGGGTDTQYF.

This sequence joins TRBV28 and TRBJ2-7, with 8 nucleotides matching TRBD2. CDR3 length: 15 residues. J lost 2 bases, V lost 4 bases, and 7 bases had no gene match. Germline assignment: CDR1 MDHEN and CDR2 SYDVKM. The CDR3 protein is CASSSLADPTYEQYV. The CDR3 coding sequence is TGTGCCAGCAGTTCACTAGCGGATCCTACCTACGAGCAGTACGTC.

This clone was seen just once. The chain joins TRBV3-1 (or the pseudogene TRBV3-2) to TRBJ1-1, with D possibly TRBD1 on 6 matching bases. V lost 5 bases and J 1 base, leaving 8 bases between the germline ends. This CDR3 has 13 amino acids. Germline V gene data show CDR1 as LGHDT and CDR2 as YNNKEL (reference sequence). The CDR3 reads CASSYRENTEAFF. The CDR3 nucleotides are TGTGCCAGCAGCTACAGGGAGAACACTGAAGCTTTCTTT.

The chain is built from TRBV28 and TRBJ1-5, with TRBD1 as a possible D gene (5 bases). Trimming took 5 bases from V and 1 from J, leaving 15 bases between them. Germline V lookup: CDR1 MDHEN, CDR2 SYDVKM. This CDR3 is 16 amino acids long. CDR3 coding DNA: TGTGCCAGCAGTCCACCAGGGTATGGGAGCAATCAGCCCCAGCATTTT. This gives the protein CASSPPGYGSNQPQHF.

This sequence joins TRBV16 and TRBJ1-1; TRBD1 matches 9 bases. Looked up from germline, CDR1 is KGHSY and CDR2 is FQNENV. V was pared by 2 bases and J by 10 bases, with 11 bases of the junction left unmatched. The CDR3 loop spans 15 amino acids. CDR3 amino acids: CASSQEGQGFSTAFF. The CDR3, as DNA: TGTGCCAGCAGCCAAGAGGGACAGGGTTTTTCTACAGCTTTCTTT.

The V call is TRBV18, the J call TRBJ1-3; 9 nucleotides line up with TRBD1. The CDR3 runs to 15 residues. Germline assignment: CDR1 KGHSH and CDR2 LQKENI. The J segment lost 4 bases and the V segment lost 4 bases, leaving 5 bases of the junction unmatched. CDR3 amino acids: CASSQNTGGGNTIYF. In DNA form, the CDR3 reads TGTGCCAGCTCACAGAATACAGGGGGCGGAAACACCATATATTTT.

The chain employs TRBV7-9 and TRBJ2-5; TRBD1 aligns across 10 bases. The CDR3 runs to 14 residues. V gave up 6 bases and J gave up 2 bases; unmatched junction bases: 3. Germline CDR1 and CDR2: SEHNR and FQNEAQ (reference sequence). In DNA form, the CDR3 reads TGTGCCAGCAGTCCGGGACAGGGGCAAGAGACCCAGTACTTC. Translating gives CASSPGQGQETQYF.

This rearrangement joins TRBV5-1 to TRBJ1-2; D is perhaps TRBD1 (5 bases). The germline V gene encodes CDR1 SGHRS and CDR2 YFSETQ. This CDR3 comprises 14 residues. Trimming pared 0 bases from V and 2 bases from J, leaving 8 bases between. The CDR3 region is CASSLGQQNYGYTF. CDR3 DNA: TGCGCCAGCAGCTTGGGACAGCAGAACTATGGCTACACCTTC.

This chain connects TRBV23-1 to TRBJ1-2, with D hard to call. TRBV23-1 is an ORF, and what it does is uncertain. With 7 bases removed from V and 3 bases from J, the gap between germline ends came to 18 bases. This CDR3 is 15 amino acids long. The CDR3 spells CASTTPRVSDYGYTF. CDR3 nucleotides: TGCGCCAGCACCACCCCGAGGGTGAGCGACTATGGCTACACCTTC.

The rearrangement links TRBV6-2 or TRBV6-3 to TRBJ1-2; the match to TRBD1 covers 9 bases. The length of the CDR3 is 16 residues. The junction had 12 bases not matched to a gene; V was cut back by 6 bases and J by 4 bases. Germline lookup yields CDR1 MNHEY and CDR2 SVGEGT. CDR3 in amino acids: CASSADGTGLSYGYTF. Written as DNA, the CDR3 is TGTGCCAGCAGCGCCGACGGGACAGGGCTTTCCTATGGCTACACCTTC.

This clone came up a few times. V and J are TRBV7-9 and TRBJ2-1; 7 bases align to TRBD1. In germline, CDR1 is SEHNR, CDR2 FQNEAQ (reference sequence). This CDR3 contains 14 residues. V lost 6 bases to trimming and J lost 2 bases; unmatched junction nucleotides: 4. The CDR3 DNA is TGTGCCAGCAGTATCAGGGGGACCTACAATGAGCAGTTCTTC. This sequence encodes CASSIRGTYNEQFF.

The chain joins TRBV10-3 to TRBJ1-5; D call uncertain. CDR1 is ENHRY and CDR2 is SYGVKD in the germline V gene. The V and J ends lost 7 bases and 0 bases respectively, with 7 bases between them. CDR3 size: 13 residues. The CDR3 nucleotides are TGTGCCATCACGGAGTATAGCAATCAGCCCCAGCATTTT. Amino acid sequence: CAITEYSNQPQHF.

This chain links TRBV30 with TRBJ1-3; unclear D gene. The CDR3 contains 12 residues. Germline V gives CDR1 GTSNPN, CDR2 SVGIG (reference sequence). The V end lost 5 bases, the J end lost 4 bases, and 9 bases lay between the germline ends. The CDR3 protein is CAWGPQGNTIYF. The CDR3 bases are TGTGCCTGGGGGCCCCAGGGAAACACCATATATTTT.

The gene calls are TRBV5-4 and TRBJ1-1; tentatively, D is TRBD1 (6 bases). Germline V gives CDR1 SGHNT, CDR2 YYREEE (reference sequence). This CDR3 contains 14 residues. V was shortened by 1 base and J by 3 bases, with 10 bases between the two germline ends. The CDR3, as DNA: TGTGCCAGCAGCTTGAGGGGGGGGCACACTGAAGCTTTCTTT. Its protein product is CASSLRGGHTEAFF.

The chain employs TRBV14 and TRBJ1-5; no firm D call. The CDR3 has 15 amino acids. Germline V lookup: CDR1 SGHDN, CDR2 FVKESK. V lost 5 bases to trimming and J lost 2 bases, with 13 bases between them. In nucleotides, the CDR3 is TGTGCCAGCAGCGCCTCGGGAGTCGGCAATCAGCCCCAGCATTTT. Its translation is CASSASGVGNQPQHF.

J is TRBJ2-3 and V is TRBV24-1, with 7 bases aligning to TRBD1. The CDR3 runs 15 residues. V lost 6 bases, J lost 2 bases, and 7 bases stayed unmatched. Looked up from germline, CDR1 is KGHDR and CDR2 is SFDVKD. The CDR3 DNA sequence: TGTGCCACCAGTCCGTCGGACAGGATCACAGATACGCAGTATTTT. Its translation is CATSPSDRITDTQYF.

V usage is TRBV18 and J usage is TRBJ1-6, with D possibly TRBD1 on 5 matching bases. CDR3 length: 15 residues. Germline CDR1 and CDR2: KGHSH and LQKENI. Trimming removed 1 base from V and 8 bases from J, with 12 bases in between. The CDR3 DNA reads TGTGCCAGCTCACCACGGGCCGGGGGAGATTCACCCCTCCACTTT. This translates into CASSPRAGGDSPLHF.

This clone was detected ten times or more. V gene TRBV13 combines with J gene TRBJ1-1; perhaps TRBD1 as D (5 bases). Germline CDR1 is PRHDT and CDR2 is FYEKMQ (reference sequence). This CDR3 is built from 11 residues. V was trimmed by 9 bases and J by 4 bases, leaving 9 bases between them. The CDR3 is CASMGGTEAFF. The CDR3 coding sequence is TGTGCCAGTATGGGGGGCACTGAAGCTTTCTTT.